The entry that follows covers one TCR beta chain sequence. The CDR3 totals 15 residues. Germline assignment: CDR1 SNHLY and CDR2 FYNNEI. V was clipped by 4 bases and J by 1 base; unmatched bases: 3. Profiling relied on immunoSEQ multiplex PCR, and the TCRdb table lists in-frame clones only, not all of them. The profile covers around 300,000 clones, with around 89% appearing a single time and about 4.6% taken by the ten largest. The entry originates in a study of Ad26.COV2.S vaccination and SARS-CoV-2 variants. At the level of the study: Dosing was one shot or two shots 56 days apart.

Treatment in this sample: some 20 received Ad26.COV2.S at low or high dose, single or two shots; 5 received placebo; per-sample allocation not given. Sample collection was performed on day 63 after the first vaccine or placebo injection. This sequence joins TRBV2 and TRBJ2-3; 9 bases fit TRBD1. The TCR originated in a person aged 18 to 59 who received the Ad26.COV2.S COVID-19 vaccine or a placebo. This material consisted of peripheral blood, taken in a trial of Ad26.COV2.S vaccine versus placebo. The CDR3 loop is CASSGDRDGTDTQYF. The CDR3 DNA reads TGTGCCAGCAGTGGGGACAGGGATGGCACAGATACGCAGTATTTT.